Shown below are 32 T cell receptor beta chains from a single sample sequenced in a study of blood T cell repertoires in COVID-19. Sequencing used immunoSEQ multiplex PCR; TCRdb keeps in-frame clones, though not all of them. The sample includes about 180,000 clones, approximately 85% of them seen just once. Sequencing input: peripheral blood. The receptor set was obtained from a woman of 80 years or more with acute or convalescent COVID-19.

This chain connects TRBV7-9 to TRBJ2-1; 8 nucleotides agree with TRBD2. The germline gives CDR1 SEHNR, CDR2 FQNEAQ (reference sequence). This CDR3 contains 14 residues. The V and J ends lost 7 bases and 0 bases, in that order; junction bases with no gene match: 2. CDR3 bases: TGTGCCAGCATAGGGACTAGCTCCTACAATGAGCAGTTCTTC. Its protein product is CASIGTSSYNEQFF.

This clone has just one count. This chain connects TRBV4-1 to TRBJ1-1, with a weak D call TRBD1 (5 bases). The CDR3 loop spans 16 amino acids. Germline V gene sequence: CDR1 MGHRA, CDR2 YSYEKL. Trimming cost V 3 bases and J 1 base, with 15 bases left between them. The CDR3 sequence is CASSHSETGTNTEAFF. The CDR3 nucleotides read TGCGCCAGCAGCCATTCGGAAACAGGCACGAACACTGAAGCTTTCTTT.

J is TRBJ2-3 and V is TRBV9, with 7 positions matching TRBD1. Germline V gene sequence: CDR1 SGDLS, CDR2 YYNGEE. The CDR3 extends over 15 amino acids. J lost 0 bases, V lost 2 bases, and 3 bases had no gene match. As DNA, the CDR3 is TGTGCCAGCAGCGTGGGACAGCCTAGCACAGATACGCAGTATTTT. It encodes CASSVGQPSTDTQYF.

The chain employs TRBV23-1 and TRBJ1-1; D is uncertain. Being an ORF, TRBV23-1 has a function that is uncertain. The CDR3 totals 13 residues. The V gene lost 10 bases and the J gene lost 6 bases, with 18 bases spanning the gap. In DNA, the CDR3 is TGCGCCAACCAGTGGCGGGAGGTCGCTGAAGCTTTCTTT. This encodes CANQWREVAEAFF.

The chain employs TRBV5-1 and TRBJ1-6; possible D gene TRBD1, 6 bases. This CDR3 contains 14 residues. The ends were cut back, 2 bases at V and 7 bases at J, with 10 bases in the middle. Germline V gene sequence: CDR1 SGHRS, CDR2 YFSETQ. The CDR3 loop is CASSFRDTNSPLHF. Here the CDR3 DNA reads TGCGCCAGCAGCTTCCGGGACACCAATTCACCCCTCCACTTT.

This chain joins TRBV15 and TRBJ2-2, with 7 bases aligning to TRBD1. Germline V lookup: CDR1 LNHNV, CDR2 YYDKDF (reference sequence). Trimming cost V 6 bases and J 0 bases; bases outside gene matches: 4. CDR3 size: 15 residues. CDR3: CATRSGTANTGELFF. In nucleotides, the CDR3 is TGTGCCACCAGATCCGGGACAGCGAACACCGGGGAGCTGTTTTTT.

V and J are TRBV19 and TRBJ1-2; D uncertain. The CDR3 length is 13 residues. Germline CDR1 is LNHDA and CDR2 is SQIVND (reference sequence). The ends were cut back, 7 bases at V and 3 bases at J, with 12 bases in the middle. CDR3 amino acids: CASTRAVYYGYTF. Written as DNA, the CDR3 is TGTGCCAGTACCCGTGCGGTATACTATGGCTACACCTTC. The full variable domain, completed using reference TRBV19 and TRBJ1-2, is DGGITQSPKYLFRKEGQNVTLSCEQNLNHDAMYWYRQDPGQGLRLIYYSQIVNDFQKGDIAEGYSVSREKKESFPLTVTSAQKNPTAFYLCASTRAVYYGYTFGSGTRLTVV.

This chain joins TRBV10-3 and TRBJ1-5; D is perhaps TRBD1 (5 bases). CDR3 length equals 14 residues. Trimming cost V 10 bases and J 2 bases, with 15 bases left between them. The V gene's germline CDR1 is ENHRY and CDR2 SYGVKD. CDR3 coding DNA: TGTGCCAGCGCCCGGGAGGGACGCAATCAGCCCCAGCATTTT. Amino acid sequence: CASAREGRNQPQHF.

The CDR3 DNA sequence: TGCGCCAGCAGCCCGGGACAGGGGGGGCAGCCCCAGCATTTT. This codes for CASSPGQGGQPQHF. This rearrangement joins TRBV5-1 to TRBJ1-5; 11 bases align to TRBD1. The germline V gene has CDR1 SGHRS and CDR2 YFSETQ. The CDR3 length is 14 residues. With V trimmed by 4 bases and J by 7 bases, 4 bases remained unmatched.

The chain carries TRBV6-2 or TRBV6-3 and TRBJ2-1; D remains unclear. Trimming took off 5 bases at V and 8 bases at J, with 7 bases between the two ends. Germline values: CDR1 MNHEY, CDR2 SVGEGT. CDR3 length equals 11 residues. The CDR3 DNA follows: TGTGCCAGCAGTCGGAGCTATGAGCAGTTCTTC. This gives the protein CASSRSYEQFF.

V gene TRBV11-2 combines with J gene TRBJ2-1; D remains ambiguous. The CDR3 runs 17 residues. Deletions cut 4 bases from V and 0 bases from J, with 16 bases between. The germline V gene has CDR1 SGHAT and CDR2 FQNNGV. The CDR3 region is CASSYGGPTSSYNEQFF. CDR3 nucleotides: TGTGCCAGCAGCTACGGCGGTCCCACGAGCTCCTACAATGAGCAGTTCTTC. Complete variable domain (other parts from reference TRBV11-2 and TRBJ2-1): EAGVAQSPRYKIIEKRQSVAFWCNPISGHATLYWYQQILGQGPKLLIQFQNNGVVDDSQLPKDRFSAERLKGVDSTLKIQPAKLEDSAVYLCASSYGGPTSSYNEQFFGPGTRLTVL.

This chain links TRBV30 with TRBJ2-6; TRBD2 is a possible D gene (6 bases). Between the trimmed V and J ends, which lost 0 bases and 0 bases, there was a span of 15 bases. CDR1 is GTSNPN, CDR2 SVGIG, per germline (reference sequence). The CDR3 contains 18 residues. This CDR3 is CAWSVWRVPSSGANVLTF. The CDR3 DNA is TGTGCCTGGAGTGTATGGAGGGTTCCTAGCTCTGGGGCCAACGTCCTGACTTTC. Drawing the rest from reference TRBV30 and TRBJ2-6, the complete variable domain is SQTIHQWPATLVQPVGSPLSLECTVEGTSNPNLYWYRQAAGRGLQLLFYSVGIGQISSEVPQNLSASRPQDRQFILSSKKLLLSDSGFYLCAWSVWRVPSSGANVLTFGAGSRLTVL.

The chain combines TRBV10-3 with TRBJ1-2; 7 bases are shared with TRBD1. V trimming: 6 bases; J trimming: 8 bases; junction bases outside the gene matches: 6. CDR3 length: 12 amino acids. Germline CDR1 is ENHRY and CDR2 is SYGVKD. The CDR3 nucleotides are TGTGCCATCAGCAGTGACAGGGACGGCTACACCTTC. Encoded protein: CAISSDRDGYTF.

The CDR3: CASSLTKGANYGYTF. The CDR3 bases are TGTGCCAGCAGTTTAACGAAGGGGGCGAACTATGGCTACACCTTC. The chain links TRBV27 to TRBJ1-2; TRBD1 agrees at 7 bases. The CDR3 runs 15 residues. V lost 2 bases and J lost 2; bases outside the gene matches: 5. The germline gives CDR1 MNHEY, CDR2 SMNVEV (reference sequence).

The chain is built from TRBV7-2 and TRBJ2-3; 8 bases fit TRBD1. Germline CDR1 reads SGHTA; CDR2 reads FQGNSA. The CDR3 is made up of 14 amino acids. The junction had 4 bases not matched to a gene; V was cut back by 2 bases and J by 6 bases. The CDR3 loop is CASSLWTGMDTQYF. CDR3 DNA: TGTGCCAGCAGCTTATGGACAGGGATGGATACGCAGTATTTT.

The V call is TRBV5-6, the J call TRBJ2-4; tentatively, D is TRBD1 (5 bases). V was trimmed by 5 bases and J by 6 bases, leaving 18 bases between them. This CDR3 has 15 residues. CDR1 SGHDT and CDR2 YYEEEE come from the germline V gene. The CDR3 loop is CASRTGQGFGNIQYF. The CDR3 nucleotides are TGTGCCAGCAGGACGGGTCAGGGTTTCGGAAACATTCAGTACTTC. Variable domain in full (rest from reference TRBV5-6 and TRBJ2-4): DAGVTQSPTHLIKTRGQQVTLRCSPKSGHDTVSWYQQALGQGPQFIFQYYEEEERQRGNFPDRFSGHQFPNYSSELNVNALLLGDSALYLCASRTGQGFGNIQYFGAGTRLSVL.

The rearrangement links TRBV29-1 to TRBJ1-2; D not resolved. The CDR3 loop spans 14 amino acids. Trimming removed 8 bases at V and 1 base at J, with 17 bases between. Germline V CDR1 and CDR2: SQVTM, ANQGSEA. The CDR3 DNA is TGCAGCTCCGGCGCGGGGTCCGGTAACTATGGCTACACCTTC. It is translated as CSSGAGSGNYGYTF.

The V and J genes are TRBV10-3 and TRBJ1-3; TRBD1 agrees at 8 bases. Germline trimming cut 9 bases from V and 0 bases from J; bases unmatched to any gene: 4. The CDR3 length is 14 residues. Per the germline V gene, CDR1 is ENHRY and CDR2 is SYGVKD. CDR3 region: CAITGGVSGNTIYF. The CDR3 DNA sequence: TGTGCCATTACAGGGGGAGTCTCTGGAAACACCATATATTTT.

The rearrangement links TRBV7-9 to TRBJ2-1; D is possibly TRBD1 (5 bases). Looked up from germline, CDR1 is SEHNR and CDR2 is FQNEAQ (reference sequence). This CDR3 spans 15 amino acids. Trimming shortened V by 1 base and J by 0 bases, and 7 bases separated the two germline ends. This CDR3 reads CASSLEGNSYNEQFF. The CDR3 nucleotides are TGTGCCAGCAGCTTAGAGGGGAACTCCTACAATGAGCAGTTCTTC.

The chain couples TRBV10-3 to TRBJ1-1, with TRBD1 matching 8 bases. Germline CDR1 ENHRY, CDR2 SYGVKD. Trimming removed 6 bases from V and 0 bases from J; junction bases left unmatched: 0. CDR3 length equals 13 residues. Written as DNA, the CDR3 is TGTGCCATCAGGACAGGGGTGAACACTGAAGCTTTCTTT. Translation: CAIRTGVNTEAFF.

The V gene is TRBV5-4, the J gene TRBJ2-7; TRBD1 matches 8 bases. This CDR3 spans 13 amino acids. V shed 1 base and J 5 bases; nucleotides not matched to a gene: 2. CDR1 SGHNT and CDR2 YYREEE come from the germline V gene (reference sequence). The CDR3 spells CASSLTGGHEQYF. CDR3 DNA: TGTGCCAGCAGCTTGACAGGGGGTCACGAGCAGTACTTC.

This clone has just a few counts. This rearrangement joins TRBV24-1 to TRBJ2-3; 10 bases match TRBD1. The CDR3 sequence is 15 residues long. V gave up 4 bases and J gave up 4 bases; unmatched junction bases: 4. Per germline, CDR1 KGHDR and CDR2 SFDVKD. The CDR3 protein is CATSDTGQGSDTQYF. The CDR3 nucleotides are TGTGCCACCAGTGACACGGGACAGGGGTCAGATACGCAGTATTTT.

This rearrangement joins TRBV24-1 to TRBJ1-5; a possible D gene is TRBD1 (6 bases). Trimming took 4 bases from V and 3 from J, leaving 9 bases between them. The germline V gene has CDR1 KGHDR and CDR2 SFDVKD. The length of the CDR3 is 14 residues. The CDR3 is CATSEGAPNQPQHF. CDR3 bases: TGTGCCACCAGTGAGGGGGCCCCCAATCAGCCCCAGCATTTT.

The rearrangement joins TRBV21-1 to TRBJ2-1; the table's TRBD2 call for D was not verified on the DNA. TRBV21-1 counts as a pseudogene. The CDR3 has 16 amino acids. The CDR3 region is CASSKRDSSSYNEQFF. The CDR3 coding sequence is TGTGCCAGCAGCAAGCGGGACTCGAGCTCCTACAATGAGCAGTTCTTC.

In nucleotides, the CDR3 is TGTGCCAGCAGCTTACGGGAGGGACCCAATGAGCAGTTCTTC. It translates to CASSLREGPNEQFF. V gene TRBV7-8 combines with J gene TRBJ2-1, with 8 nucleotides matching TRBD2. Unmatched junction bases numbered 3, after V lost 2 bases and J lost 6 bases. This CDR3 contains 14 residues. The germline gives CDR1 SGHVS, CDR2 FQNEAQ.

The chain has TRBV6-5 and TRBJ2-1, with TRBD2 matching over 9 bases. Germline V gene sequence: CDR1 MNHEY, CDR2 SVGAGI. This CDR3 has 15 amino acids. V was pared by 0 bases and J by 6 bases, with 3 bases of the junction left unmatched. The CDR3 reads CASSYSISGSNEQFF. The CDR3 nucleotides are TGTGCCAGCAGTTACTCGATTAGCGGGAGCAATGAGCAGTTCTTC.

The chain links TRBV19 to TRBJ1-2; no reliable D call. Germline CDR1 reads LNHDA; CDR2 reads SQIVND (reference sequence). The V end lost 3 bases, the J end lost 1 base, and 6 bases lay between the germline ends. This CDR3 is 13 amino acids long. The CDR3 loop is CASSISGNYGYTF. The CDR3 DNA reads TGTGCCAGTAGTATTTCCGGTAACTATGGCTACACCTTC.

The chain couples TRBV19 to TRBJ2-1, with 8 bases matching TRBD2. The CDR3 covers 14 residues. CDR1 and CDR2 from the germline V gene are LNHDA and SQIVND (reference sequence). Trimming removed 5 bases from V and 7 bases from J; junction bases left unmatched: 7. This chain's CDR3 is CASSDGAGVNEQFF. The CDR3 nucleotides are TGTGCCAGTAGTGACGGAGCGGGAGTAAATGAGCAGTTCTTC.

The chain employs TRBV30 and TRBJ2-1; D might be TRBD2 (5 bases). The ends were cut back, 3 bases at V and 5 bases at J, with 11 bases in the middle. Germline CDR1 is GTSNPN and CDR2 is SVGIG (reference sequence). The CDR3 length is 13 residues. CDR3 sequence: CAWSARANNEQFF. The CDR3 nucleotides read TGTGCCTGGAGCGCGCGGGCTAACAATGAGCAGTTCTTC.

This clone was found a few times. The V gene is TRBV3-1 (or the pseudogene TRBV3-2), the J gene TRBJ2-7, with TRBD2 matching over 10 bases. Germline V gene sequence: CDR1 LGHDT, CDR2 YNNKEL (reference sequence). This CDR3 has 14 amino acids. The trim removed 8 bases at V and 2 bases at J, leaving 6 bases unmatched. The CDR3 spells CASRSSGSPYEQYF. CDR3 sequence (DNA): TGTGCCAGCCGGTCTAGCGGGAGCCCCTACGAGCAGTACTTC.

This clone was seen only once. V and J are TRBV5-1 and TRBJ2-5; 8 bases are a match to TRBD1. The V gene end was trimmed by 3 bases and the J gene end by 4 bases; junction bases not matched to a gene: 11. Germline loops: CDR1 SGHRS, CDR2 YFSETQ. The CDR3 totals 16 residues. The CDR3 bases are TGCGCCAGCAGCTCATCCGGACAGGGTGACGTAGAGACCCAGTACTTC. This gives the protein CASSSSGQGDVETQYF.

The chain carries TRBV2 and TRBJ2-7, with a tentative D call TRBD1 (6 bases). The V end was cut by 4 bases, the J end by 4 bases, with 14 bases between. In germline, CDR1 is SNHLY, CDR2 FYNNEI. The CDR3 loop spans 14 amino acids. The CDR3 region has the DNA TGTGCCAGCAGTGTTACAGGGCCTCCGTACGAGCAGTACTTC. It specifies CASSVTGPPYEQYF. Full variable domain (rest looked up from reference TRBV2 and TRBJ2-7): EPEVTQTPSHQVTQMGQEVILRCVPISNHLYFYWYRQILGQKVEFLVSFYNNEISEKSEIFDDQFSVERPDGSNFTLKIRSTKLEDSAMYFCASSVTGPPYEQYFGPGTRLTVT.